The 2 T cell receptor beta chains below all came from one sample that was sequenced in a study of blood T cells in healthy people across ages. A second PCR, run for about 7 to 11 cycles, used a sample-barcoded 5' primer plus a J-beta primer mix. MiXCR, applied by TCRdb to the 5' RACE reads, yields one record per CDR3 protein. The data hold 700,000 to 900,000 distinct CDR3 sequences, with roughly 53% observed a single time. The sequencing input was blood. The source of these receptors is a man older than 75 in good health.

This clonotype was found a few times. This may be a read error, as it is one base from a much larger clone. The chain uses TRBV5-1 and TRBJ2-1, with TRBD1 matching over 8 bases. Trimming cost V 4 bases and J 4 bases; bases outside gene matches: 4. This CDR3 is built from 14 residues. Germline CDR1 is SGHRS and CDR2 is YFSETQ. This CDR3 reads CASSVDRVYNEQFF. CDR3 DNA: TGCGCCAGCAGCGTGGACAGGGTGTACAATGAGCAGTTCTTC. Drawing the rest from reference TRBV5-1 and TRBJ2-1, the complete variable domain is KAGVTQTPRYLIKTRGQQVTLSCSPISGHRSVSWYQQTPGQGLQFLFEYFSETQRNKGNFPGRFSGRQFSNSRSEMNVSTLELGDSALYLCASSVDRVYNEQFFGPGTRLTVL.

The V and J genes are TRBV15 and TRBJ2-5; 8 nucleotides align to TRBD2. The CDR3 has 14 residues. The V gene's germline CDR1 is LNHNV and CDR2 YYDKDF (reference sequence). V trimming: 0 bases; J trimming: 11 bases; junction bases outside the gene matches: 8. The CDR3, as DNA: TGTGCCACCAGCAGAGACCCCGGGACTAGAGAGCAGTACTTC. It is translated as CATSRDPGTREQYF.